This T cell receptor (beta chain) was found in a study of graft-versus-host responses after intestinal transplantation. The CDR3 covers 14 residues. Germline V gene data show CDR1 as SNHLY and CDR2 as FYNNEI. V lost 4 bases and J lost 2, with 12 bases in between. In the case of this clone: The antigen is undetermined.

The assay was immunoSEQ multiplex PCR, and TCRdb's table has in-frame clones only and misses some. The profile covers 70,000 to 80,000 clones, with around 91% appearing a single time and roughly 1.3% taken by the ten largest. V and J are TRBV2 and TRBJ2-7; no clear D. This TCR was sampled from a human donor who received an intestinal transplant. Material: unstimulated CD8+ T cells sorted from spleen or lymph node cells, obtained before intestinal transplant. CDR3 DNA sequence: TGTGCCAGCAGTGTGCGACTCCCACCCTACGAGCAGTACTTC. This translates into CASSVRLPPYEQYF. Variable domain in full (rest from reference TRBV2 and TRBJ2-7): EPEVTQTPSHQVTQMGQEVILRCVPISNHLYFYWYRQILGQKVEFLVSFYNNEISEKSEIFDDQFSVERPDGSNFTLKIRSTKLEDSAMYFCASSVRLPPYEQYFGPGTRLTVT.